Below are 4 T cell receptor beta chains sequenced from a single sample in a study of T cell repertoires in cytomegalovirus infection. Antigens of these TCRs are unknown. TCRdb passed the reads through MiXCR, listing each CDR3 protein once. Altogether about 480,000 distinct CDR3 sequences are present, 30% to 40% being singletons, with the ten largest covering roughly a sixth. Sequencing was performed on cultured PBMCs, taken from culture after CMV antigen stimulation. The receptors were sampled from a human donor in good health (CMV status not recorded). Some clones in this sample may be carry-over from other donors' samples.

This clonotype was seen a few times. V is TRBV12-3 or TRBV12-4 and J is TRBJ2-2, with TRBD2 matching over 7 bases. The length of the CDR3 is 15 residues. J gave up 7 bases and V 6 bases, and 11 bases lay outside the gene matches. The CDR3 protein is CASSPGGSKYGELFF. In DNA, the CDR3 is TGTGCCAGCAGCCCGGGGGGAAGCAAATACGGGGAGCTGTTTTTT.

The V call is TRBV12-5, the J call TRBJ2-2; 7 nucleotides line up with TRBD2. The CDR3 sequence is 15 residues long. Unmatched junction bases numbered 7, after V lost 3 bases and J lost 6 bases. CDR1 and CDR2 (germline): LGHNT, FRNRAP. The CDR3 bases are TGTGCTAGTGGTTTAATGGCGGGAGTGGCCGGGGAGCTGTTTTTT. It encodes CASGLMAGVAGELFF. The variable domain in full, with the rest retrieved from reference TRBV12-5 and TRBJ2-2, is DARVTQTPRHKVTEMGQEVTMRCQPILGHNTVFWYRQTMMQGLELLAYFRNRAPLDDSGMPKDRFSAEMPDATLATLKIQPSEPRDSAVYFCASGLMAGVAGELFFGEGSRLTVL.

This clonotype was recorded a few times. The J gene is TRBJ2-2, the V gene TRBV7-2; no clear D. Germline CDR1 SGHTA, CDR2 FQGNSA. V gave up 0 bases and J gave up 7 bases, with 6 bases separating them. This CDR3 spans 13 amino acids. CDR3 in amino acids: CASSLAGGGELFF. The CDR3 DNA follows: TGTGCCAGCAGCTTAGCGGGCGGCGGGGAGCTGTTTTTT.

DNA of the CDR3: TGTGCCAGCCCAGAAGGGGGGACGGATGAAAAACTGTTTTTT. Translation: CASPEGGTDEKLFF. The V and J genes are TRBV19 and TRBJ1-4; D may be TRBD1 (6 bases). Deletions cut 9 bases from V and 6 bases from J, with 17 bases between. This CDR3 has 14 amino acids. CDR1 is LNHDA and CDR2 is SQIVND in the germline V gene (reference sequence).